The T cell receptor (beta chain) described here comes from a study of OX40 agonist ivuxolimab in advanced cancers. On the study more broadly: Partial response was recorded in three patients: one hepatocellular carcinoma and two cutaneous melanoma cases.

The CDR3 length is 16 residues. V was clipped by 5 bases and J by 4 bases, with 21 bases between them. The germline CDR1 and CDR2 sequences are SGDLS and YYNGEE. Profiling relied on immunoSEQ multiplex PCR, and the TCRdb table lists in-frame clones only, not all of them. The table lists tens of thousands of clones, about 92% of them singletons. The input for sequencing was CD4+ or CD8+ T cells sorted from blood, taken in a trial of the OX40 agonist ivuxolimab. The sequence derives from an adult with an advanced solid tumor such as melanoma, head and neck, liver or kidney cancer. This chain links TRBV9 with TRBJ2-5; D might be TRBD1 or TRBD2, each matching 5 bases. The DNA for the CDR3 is TGTGCCAGCAGTGCTTCCCCCCAAGCGAGGGGAGAGACCCAGTACTTC. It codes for CASSASPQARGETQYF.